This T cell receptor (beta chain) was profiled in a study of shared T cell receptors in the human thymus (dated by TCRdb to the early 2020s). Study-wide context: The study examined how the human thymus generates shared, self-reactive T-cell receptor alpha chains.

Library construction relied on the immunoSEQ multiplex PCR assay. TCRdb mirrors the immuneACCESS table, restricted to in-frame sequences. Some clones are absent from its copies; in checked studies, under half trace to an unresolved V gene, and the reason for the others is unknown. This sample gives about 380,000 clones in total; roughly 94% of them show up just once. The top ten constitute 0.02% of the sample. The CDR3 goes from the cysteine to the phenylalanine over 11 residues. Only the CDR3 portion is preserved as DNA: 33 bases, with reading frame beginning at the first base. The trim is 6 bases for V and 5 bases for J, with a gap of 9 bases between the germline ends. CDR1 and CDR2, per the germline V gene, are SGHRS and YFSETQ. Worth noting for this clone: No cognate antigen has been identified for it. No base qualities exist here, and no much larger clone lies one base off it.

Sequenced material: thymocytes. The chain links TRBV5-1 with TRBJ2-7, with no confident D gene call. The receptor was isolated from a human donor. The CDR3 has the sequence CASKVSHEQYF. DNA sequence: TGCGCCAGCAAAGTATCCCACGAGCAGTACTTC.